The clone carrying this TCR beta chain has a count of ten or more. Its antigen remains unknown. All donors were healthy, and all were Caucasian. These data belong to a study of identical twins. V gave up 5 bases and J gave up 3 bases, with 14 bases separating them. The length of the CDR3 is 15 residues. The V gene's germline CDR1 is DFQATT and CDR2 SNEGSKA (reference sequence). Study observations and caveats: Insertions ran lower in abundant cord blood beta clonotypes, though not in memory repertoires.

One entry per CDR3 protein results from TCRdb running MiXCR on the 5' RACE reads. The sample shows under 250,000 distinct CDR3 sequences, about 7.5% of them seen only once. These data were also reused for a study on yellow fever vaccine responses in identical twins.

The source material was memory (CD45RO+) T cells sorted from blood. V is TRBV20-1 and J is TRBJ1-6; D possibly corresponds to TRBD1 (6 bases). The receptor's source is a woman aged 18-29 years in good health. CDR3 loop: CSAEWGGGYNSPLHF. The CDR3 region has the DNA TGCAGTGCTGAGTGGGGGGGCGGCTATAATTCACCCCTCCACTTT.